Here is one TCR beta chain with its context. The germline V gene encodes CDR1 SGHVS and CDR2 FNYEAQ. Trimming took 9 bases from V and 15 from J; bases not matched to a gene: 9. This CDR3 spans 11 amino acids. Original handling: Using reference gene primer amplification, nucleated cell counts were estimated. The method was immunoSEQ multiplex PCR; TCRdb's version includes in-frame clones alone and lacks a portion of them. The V and J calls and clone size come from that table; D and trimming were worked out from the DNA. In the table there are about 61,000 clones, roughly 80% of which are singletons. The sample is drawn from a study of blood T cell repertoires in COVID-19. The wider study: The study drew acute and convalescent COVID-19 samples from the United States, Italy and Spain. The analysed material was cDNA or gDNA that came from T cells, B-cell-depleted T cells, or PBMCs.

Sequencing input: peripheral blood. The clonotype comes from a man in his 70s with acute or convalescent COVID-19. This chain connects TRBV7-6 to TRBJ2-1; TRBD1 agrees at 9 bases. The CDR3 coding sequence is TGTGCCAGAGACGCCGGGACAGGGCGGTTCTTC. Residues: CARDAGTGRFF.